This TCR beta chain was captured by sequencing in a study of CXCR3-negative and CXCR3-positive naive CD8 T cells. Study results and caveats: In CXCR3-positive naive cells, the TRB CDR3s were more hydrophobic than in CXCR3-negative naive cells.

5' RACE that incorporated UMI labels was used to prepare the TRB cDNA libraries. TCRdb re-called the 5' RACE reads; every CDR3 protein appears as one record, without DNA. The sample data list some 60,000 distinct CDR3 sequences. The CDR3 length is 11 residues. Germline lookup yields CDR1 SGHTA and CDR2 FQGNSA. As for this clonotype: Its antigen is as yet unknown.

The receptor's source is a human donor in good health. Some clones in this sample may be carry-over from other donors' samples. Sequenced: naive CXCR3+ CD8+ T cells from blood. Subset indicated: CD45RO-CCR7+CD27+CD95- naive CD8+ T cells expressing CXCR3 (TNR3+). The rearrangement joins TRBV7-2 to TRBJ2-5; TCRdb returns TRBD2, unconfirmable since there is no DNA. The CDR3 here is CASSYTSGADF.